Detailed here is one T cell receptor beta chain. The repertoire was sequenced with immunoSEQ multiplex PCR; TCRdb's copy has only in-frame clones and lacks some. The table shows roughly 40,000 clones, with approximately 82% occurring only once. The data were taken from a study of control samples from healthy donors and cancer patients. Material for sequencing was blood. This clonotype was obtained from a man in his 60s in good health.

This chain's CDR3 is CAWSRDWRETQYF. CDR3 DNA: TGTGCCTGGAGTAGGGACTGGAGGGAGACCCAGTACTTC. The rearrangement links TRBV30 to TRBJ2-5; a possible D gene is TRBD2 (6 bases). This CDR3 spans 13 amino acids. Deletions cut 2 bases from V and 5 bases from J, with 12 bases between. Germline V CDR1 and CDR2: GTSNPN, SVGIG (reference sequence).